The rows below give T cell receptor beta chains drawn from one sample of a study of T-cell reconstitution after alpha-beta-depleted transplantation in children. MiXCR, run by TCRdb on the PCR reads, gives a single entry per CDR3 protein. The sample yields some 300,000 distinct CDR3 sequences, around a tenth seen once. The material was PBMCs, obtained before TCRalphabeta/CD19-depleted stem cell transplant. Receptor source: a boy in the first two years of life with acute myeloid leukemia, due to receive a stem cell transplant. CDR3s leave out the opening cysteine and the closing phenylalanine or tryptophan.

J,V,CDR3
TRBJ1-1,TRBV29-1,SVDGYRGEAF
TRBJ2-4,TRBV27,ASSTGQSPPNIQY
TRBJ2-7,TRBV18,ASSPLRQVTFYEQY
TRBJ1-2,TRBV20-1,SASRDRLNYGYT
TRBJ2-1,TRBV20-1,SARATRIFDEQF
TRBJ1-6,TRBV27,ASSLSGSGSSYNSPLH
TRBJ1-5,TRBV12-3/TRBV12-4,ASSSTAQPQH
TRBJ1-1,TRBV29-1,SAQGRMNTEAF
TRBJ2-7,TRBV29-1,SVGAGAEQY
TRBJ2-3,TRBV4-3,ASSRLYGTGLGSTDTQY
TRBJ1-1,TRBV6-8,ASTQGGALNTEAF
TRBJ2-3,TRBV25-1,ASSGNSGGGRDTQY
TRBJ1-3,TRBV7-6,ASSSSGLHLDTIY
TRBJ2-2,TRBV7-2,ASSNTRTGELF
TRBJ1-5,TRBV15,ATSRGVGNQPQH
TRBJ2-7,TRBV5-1,ASSLGSGSYEQY
TRBJ1-2,TRBV20-1,SARDPVRQGNYGYT
TRBJ2-7,TRBV20-1,SAKYRAKNEQY
TRBJ2-6,TRBV24-1,ATSDPRQGAGANVLT
TRBJ2-7,TRBV5-1,ASTSARTGPYEQY
TRBJ1-3,TRBV28,ASSLVGTGGAGNTIY
TRBJ2-7,TRBV4-3,ASSQVGTGGGEQY
TRBJ2-3,TRBV7-6,ASSFSGGSTDTQY
TRBJ2-5,TRBV9,ASSVAQGETQY
TRBJ2-1,TRBV12-3/TRBV12-4,ASRPGTSGVANEQF
TRBJ2-1,TRBV2,ASSGNRLAGDRYNEQF
TRBJ2-3,TRBV10-3,AITSSGDGDTQY
TRBJ2-7,TRBV10-3,AISGVGLIYEQY
TRBJ2-7,TRBV20-1,SARGRDSYEQY
TRBJ2-7,TRBV3-1,ASSRDQGAYEQY
TRBJ1-2,TRBV20-1,SARPAFYGYT
TRBJ2-1,TRBV7-9,ASTSDRERYDEQF
TRBJ1-2,TRBV6-5,ASSYSGTGNDGYT
TRBJ2-7,TRBV2,ASTAPGYEQY
TRBJ2-3,TRBV5-1,ASSLDGSVTDTQY
TRBJ2-7,TRBV20-1,SARLGTGDEQY
TRBJ2-7,TRBV12-3/TRBV12-4,ASRLSGAYEQY
TRBJ2-2,TRBV6-1,ASSLGQGIGGELF
TRBJ2-4,TRBV18,ASSPAGQVAKNIQY
TRBJ2-1,TRBV7-3,ASSSGTNNEQF
TRBJ2-2,TRBV12-3/TRBV12-4,ASSNRDASTGELF
TRBJ2-7,TRBV18,ASSLEGTPTSYEQY
TRBJ1-1,TRBV7-9,ASSSGVYTEAF
TRBJ2-3,TRBV5-1,ASSLATSTDTQY
TRBJ2-6,TRBV5-1,ASSQSRGRGANVLT
TRBJ2-7,TRBV15,ATSRDLGNPSYEQY
TRBJ1-2,TRBV28,ASSLIQGINGYT
TRBJ2-6,TRBV12-3/TRBV12-4,ASSFRQFLFSGANVLT
TRBJ1-3,TRBV18,ASSPPPGSGNTIY
TRBJ2-5,TRBV12-3/TRBV12-4,ASSLDVSGETQY
TRBJ1-6,TRBV7-9,ASSRGYNSPLH
TRBJ2-3,TRBV12-3/TRBV12-4,ASSLWDRAVGDTQY